The 27 T cell receptor delta chains given below trace back to one sample, sequenced in a study of γδ T cells in repeated Plasmodium falciparum infection. Vgamma9/Vdelta2+ and Vdelta2-negative gammadelta T cells were flow-sorted from PBMC for bulk sequencing. TCRdb re-analyzed the multiplex PCR reads via CATT. This sample carries 90,000 to 95,000 delta-chain clones, approximately 0.96% of them seen once, and the ten largest clones take approximately 10%. Sequenced material: gamma-delta T cells from blood. The receptors derive from a pool of human donors (malaria-infected and uninfected, not separated).

This clone was counted a few times. The protein held in TCRdb is that of a much larger clone and does not match this DNA's translation at residue 7, likely because of a read error; the protein shown is translated from the DNA. The chain recombines TRDV2 with TRDJ1; 11 nucleotides line up with TRDD3. No J segment appears in TCRdb, so it was assigned here by matching the sequence to germline. J was trimmed by 3 bases and V by 0 bases; bases with no gene match: 17. The germline CDR1 and CDR2 sequences are GEAIGNYY and EKD. This CDR3 is built from 20 residues. DNA for the CDR3: TGTGCCTGTGACACCGAAAGGCCCTTACTGGGGGATATGTATCCCGATAAACTCATCTTT. It specifies CACDTERPLLGDMYPDKLIF.

This clone was counted between two and nine times. It is likely a read error: a sequence one base away is far more abundant. Other DNA sequences in the sample encode the same CDR3. The chain has TRDV1 and TRDJ1; 9 bases agree with TRDD3. The CDR3 covers 22 residues. Germline V CDR1 and CDR2: TSWWSYY, QGS. This CDR3 is CALGVFNNILNWGTPSADKLIF. CDR3 in DNA: TGTGCCCTTGGGGTCTTCAATAATATTCTAAACTGGGGGACACCATCAGCCGATAAACTCATCTTT.

This clone appeared a few times. TCRdb's protein for this DNA is that of a much larger clone and differs from the translation at residue 6, likely a read error; the protein shown is the DNA translation. The V call is TRDV1, the J call TRDJ1; 10 bases line up with TRDD3. Here the J gene was assigned by germline matching of the DNA, as TCRdb has none. CDR1 is TSWWSYY and CDR2 is QGS in the germline V gene. J lost 0 bases, V lost 1 base, and 8 bases had no gene match. The CDR3 runs 18 residues. In DNA, the CDR3 is TGTGCTCTTGGGGAACGCTGGGGGATATTATCGTACACCGATAAACTCATCTTT. This gives the protein CALGERWGILSYTDKLIF.

The table lists this clone with a few counts. One base separates it from a far larger clone, so it is likely a read error. The same CDR3 is also encoded by other DNA sequences in this sample. CDR3 protein: CALGELFPSSLTIRKLIF. In DNA, the CDR3 is TGTGCCCTTGGGGAACTTTTTCCTTCCTCCCTTACGATCAGGAAACTCATCTTT. V gene TRDV1 combines with J gene TRDJ1; TRDD2 agrees at 7 bases. TCRdb supplies no J gene; here it was assigned by aligning the nucleotide sequence to germline. The CDR3 contains 18 residues. The germline V gene encodes CDR1 TSWWSYY and CDR2 QGS.

Points on this clone: A read error is likely here: a far larger clone is one base away. Other DNA sequences in this sample translate to the same CDR3. This sequence joins TRDV1 and TRDJ1, with 7 bases fitting TRDD3. The J gene, not given by TCRdb, was assigned here from a germline match of the nucleotide sequence. The CDR3 length is 19 residues. From germline, CDR1 is TSWWSYY and CDR2 QGS. The CDR3 protein is CALGSCKWGTRGYTDKLIF. DNA of the CDR3: TGTGCTCTTGGGTCCTGTAAGTGGGGGACCCGGGGGTACACCGACAAACTCATCTTT.

A remark on this clone: TCRdb lists the protein of a much larger clone for this DNA, which differs at residue 3, so this is likely a read error; the protein given here is translated from the DNA itself. The chain combines TRDV1 with TRDJ1; 7 bases map to TRDD3. Since TCRdb gives no J gene, matching the DNA to germline was used here to assign it. The CDR3 loop spans 19 amino acids. Germline CDR1 and CDR2: TSWWSYY and QGS. This CDR3 is CAFGGRINRSCRDTDKLIF. In DNA, the CDR3 is TGTGCTTTTGGGGGACGTATAAACCGCTCGTGTAGGGACACCGATAAACTCATCTTT.

About this clone: The translation of this DNA and the TCRdb protein of a much larger clone differ at residue 18, probably owing to a read error; the protein shown here is translated from the DNA. This chain uses TRDV1 with TRDJ1, with D perhaps TRDD3 (6 bases). Assignment of the J gene here rests on matching the DNA to germline, because TCRdb gives none. Trimming stripped 2 bases from V and 7 bases from J, with 38 bases between. The CDR3 runs to 22 residues. Germline V gene sequence: CDR1 TSWWSYY, CDR2 QGS. CDR3 sequence reads: CALGERGSTFELWWGFVGKLIF. CDR3 DNA: TGTGCTCTTGGGGAAAGGGGATCTACCTTTGAGTTGTGGTGGGGGTTTGTCGGTAAACTCATCTTT.

This clone was picked up many times. This DNA's translation and the protein TCRdb lists, from a much larger clone, do not match at residue 13, likely due to a read error; the protein shown is translated from the DNA. The chain joins TRDV1 to TRDJ1, with 8 bases identical to TRDD3. TCRdb does not report a J gene; here it was assigned by matching the DNA to germline references. The germline V gene has CDR1 TSWWSYY and CDR2 QGS. V shed 2 bases, J shed 3 bases, and the junction held 14 bases outside the gene matches. This CDR3 comprises 18 residues. The CDR3 loop reads CALGESPLYWGSPDKLIF. Here the CDR3 DNA reads TGTGCTCTTGGGGAAAGCCCCCTGTACTGGGGGTCTCCCGATAAACTCATCTTT.

On this clone: With a far larger clone one base away, a read error is the likely cause. The sample has other DNA sequences that encode this CDR3 too. The chain carries TRAV14/DV4 and TRDJ1, with 10 bases fitting TRDD3. The J gene, left out of TCRdb, was set here by checking the DNA against germline. The CDR3 contains 18 residues. Germline values: CDR1 TSDPSYG, CDR2 QGSYDQQN (reference sequence). Losses at the gene ends were 9 bases for V and 2 bases for J; bases not matched to a gene: 18. The CDR3 coding sequence is TGTGCAATCATACACCTACGTTTTGGGGGGATACGGACCGATAAACTCATCTTT. As protein: CAIIHLRFGGIRTDKLIF.

In its sample, this clone was seen a few times. This DNA translates differently at residue 22 from the TCRdb protein, which is that of a much larger clone; a read error is likely, and the protein shown is the DNA's own translation. The J segment was not called; the V segment is TRDV1; TRDD3 reflects the table's D call only, with no check against the DNA. The CDR3 loop spans 24 amino acids. Germline CDR1 and CDR2: TSWWSYY and QGS. CDR3: CALGEPWPSFLRPSGGPYTDKPIF. The CDR3 DNA reads as TGTGCTCTTGGGGAACCATGGCCTTCCTTCCTACGACCCTCTGGGGGCCCGTACACCGATAAACCCATCTTT.

Of note for this clone: A far larger clone differs by one base, so this is likely a read error. This same CDR3 is encoded by further DNA sequences in the sample. This chain connects TRDV1 to TRDJ1; TRDD3 matches at 11 bases. As TCRdb names no J gene, one was assigned here on the basis of a DNA match to germline. V shed 2 bases and J 10 bases; nucleotides not matched to a gene: 12. Germline V CDR1 and CDR2: TSWWSYY, QGS. This CDR3 spans 16 amino acids. CDR3 in DNA: TGTGCTCTTGGGGAATTGGCCCTGCTGGGGGATACAAGACTCATCTTT. This encodes CALGELALLGDTRLIF.

As for this clone: The protein TCRdb gives is from a much larger clone and does not agree with this DNA's translation at residue 11, likely a read error; the protein shown here comes from the DNA. V is TRDV1 and J is TRDJ1; tentatively, D is TRDD2 (5 bases). The germline V gene has CDR1 TSWWSYY and CDR2 QGS. The V end lost 0 bases, the J end lost 10 bases, and 30 bases lay between the germline ends. The CDR3 length is 19 residues. The CDR3 protein is CALGELPPSLILPERGLIF. Here the CDR3 DNA reads TGTGCTCTTGGGGAACTTCCTCCCTCCCTCATACTTCCCGAGAGGGGACTCATCTTT.

This clone came up many times. Translating this DNA gives a protein that differs at residue 5 from the TCRdb one, which belongs to a much larger clone; a read error is likely, and the protein shown is this translation. The chain uses TRDV1 and TRDJ1; TRDD2 matches at 9 bases. With 4 bases clipped from V and 0 bases from J, the junction kept 18 bases outside the gene matches. Germline-derived CDR1 and CDR2 are TSWWSYY and QGS. The CDR3 contains 20 residues. Here the CDR3 DNA reads TGTGCTCTTGGGGGTCCTTGCGCCTTCCTACGTAGCGCGTACACCGATAAACTCATCTTT. Amino acid sequence: CALGGPCAFLRSAYTDKLIF.

This clone was seen only a few times. The translation of this DNA and the TCRdb protein of a much larger clone differ at residue 8, probably owing to a read error; the protein shown here is translated from the DNA. The V call is TRDV1, the J call TRDJ1, with 9 bases lining up with TRDD3. The J gene is absent in TCRdb and was assigned here via DNA matching to germline. CDR3 length: 19 residues. Germline loops: CDR1 TSWWSYY, CDR2 QGS. Trimming at V came to 7 bases and at J to 5 bases, leaving 23 bases not matched to a gene. CDR3 protein: CALELRLCHVLGEIDKLIF. The CDR3 bases are TGTGCTCTTGAGCTAAGGCTGTGCCACGTACTGGGGGAAATAGATAAACTCATCTTT.

Regarding this clone: A read error likely explains this, since a far larger clone differs by one base. The V gene is given as TRDV1, and no J gene call is available; TRDD3, as called in the table, went unchecked against the DNA. The CDR3 has 14 residues. CDR1 is TSWWSYY and CDR2 is QGS in the germline V gene. CDR3 residues: CALVWGAHTDKLIF. The CDR3, as DNA: TGTGCTCTTGTCTGGGGGGCGCACACCGATAAGCTCATCTTT.

This clone was counted a few times. A far larger clone is just one base off, so this is likely a read error. Other DNA sequences in this sample translate to the same CDR3. This rearrangement joins TRDV2 to TRDJ1, with 13 bases matching TRDD3. Here the J gene came from matching the DNA to germline, since TCRdb omits it. CDR1 is GEAIGNYY and CDR2 is EKD in the germline V gene. The CDR3 runs 22 residues. In DNA form, the CDR3 reads TGTGCCTGTGACACCGGTTACTGGGGGATACGCACCCTACCGACGTTTTCCGACAAACTCATCTTT. It yields the protein CACDTGYWGIRTLPTFSDKLIF.

There are many counts of this clone. This rearrangement joins TRDV1 to TRDJ1; D might be TRDD3 (5 bases). From germline, CDR1 is TSWWSYY and CDR2 QGS. V lost 0 bases to trimming and J lost 0 bases, with 23 bases between them. The CDR3 is 20 residues long. The CDR3 bases are TGTGCTCTTGGGGAACTAATCCCTCTCAGATATCTGGGAGACACCGATAAACTCATCTTT. Its protein product is CALGELIPLRYLGDTDKLIF.

About this clone itself: Translating this DNA gives a protein that differs at residue 13 from the TCRdb one, which belongs to a much larger clone; a read error is likely, and the protein shown is this translation. The CDR3 nucleotides read TGTGCCTGTGACCCACGTACTGGGGGGGACACCGATAGACTCATCTTT. The encoded protein is CACDPRTGGDTDRLIF. The J gene is TRDJ1, the V gene TRDV2; 8 bases are a match to TRDD3. Germline CDR1 is GEAIGNYY and CDR2 is EKD. The CDR3 spans 16 residues.

Regarding this clone: Given a far larger clone just one base away, this is likely a sequencing read error. The same CDR3 can be traced to other DNA sequences in this sample. The J gene is TRDJ1, the V gene TRDV2; 13 nucleotides align to TRDD3. The J gene is absent in TCRdb and was assigned here via DNA matching to germline. This CDR3 is built from 18 residues. V gave up 7 bases and J gave up 3 bases; unmatched junction bases: 16. Germline V CDR1 and CDR2: GEAIGNYY, EKD. CDR3 coding DNA: TGTGCCTGCGACTCCGGGGTACTGGGGGATACGCTTTCCGATAAACTCATCTTT. Residues: CACDSGVLGDTLSDKLIF.

This clone has just a few counts. TCRdb's listed protein matches a much larger clone and diverges from this DNA's translation at residue 4, likely through a read error; the protein shown comes from the DNA. This sequence joins TRDV1 and TRDJ1, with TRDD3 matching 11 bases. Matching the DNA to germline supplied the J gene, which TCRdb does not give. Germline V gene data show CDR1 as TSWWSYY and CDR2 as QGS. The CDR3 is made up of 17 amino acids. In DNA, the CDR3 is TGTGCTCTTGAGGAATTATGGGGGATACGAGGCACCGATAAACTCATCTTT. Encoded protein: CALEELWGIRGTDKLIF.

This clone occurred a few times. TCRdb attributes to this sequence the protein of a much larger clone, which differs from the DNA translation at residue 17; a read error is likely, and the protein displayed is translated from the DNA. A V gene of TRDV1 was called, but no J gene was assigned; the D call TRDD3 from the table was never checked on the DNA. This CDR3 region has 19 residues. Germline values: CDR1 TSWWSYY, CDR2 QGS. This CDR3 is CALGELQLGDLWDTRQTFF. CDR3 nucleotides: TGTGCTCTTGGGGAACTCCAGCTGGGGGATCTCTGGGACACCCGACAGACGTTTTTC.

This clone was detected only a few times. This DNA's translation differs at residue 20 from TCRdb's protein, which comes from a much larger clone; a read error is likely, and the protein shown is translated from the DNA. The chain combines TRDV2 with TRDJ1; 11 bases fit TRDD3. The CDR3 loop spans 22 amino acids. From germline, CDR1 is GEAIGNYY and CDR2 EKD. This chain's CDR3 is CACWHPTSSRSTGGYFTDKHIF. DNA for the CDR3: TGTGCCTGTTGGCATCCTACGTCTTCTAGGTCTACTGGGGGATATTTTACCGATAAACACATCTTT.

On this clone: A far larger clone differs by one base, so this is likely a read error. At the DNA level, this CDR3 is encoded by other sequences in the same sample as well. The chain recombines TRDV2 with TRDJ1; TRDD3 aligns across 7 bases. The J gene comes from matching the DNA to germline here; TCRdb lacks it. The germline V gene encodes CDR1 GEAIGNYY and CDR2 EKD. CDR3 size: 17 residues. CDR3 sequence (DNA): TGTGCCTGTGACACCATTGCCCGGGGGGATCTTCCCGACAAACTCATCTTT. Protein product: CACDTIARGDLPDKLIF.

Of note for this clone: Since a far larger clone is one base different, this is likely a read error. This sample also contains other DNA sequences that code for the same CDR3. The rearrangement joins TRDV1 to TRDJ3, with 12 bases aligning to TRDD3. Because TCRdb records no J gene, it was assigned here through a match of the DNA to germline. CDR1 TSWWSYY and CDR2 QGS come from the germline V gene. CDR3 size: 29 residues. For the CDR3, the DNA is TGTGCTCTCGGGGAAAATCCTACCCTCCCTTGGGTGCGTCTTACTGGGGGATACCCACCGACCTGGGACACCCGACAGATGTTTTTC. Residues: CALGENPTLPWVRLTGGYPPTWDTRQMFF.

This clone turned up a few times. TCRdb's listed protein matches a much larger clone and diverges from this DNA's translation at residue 12, likely through a read error; the protein shown comes from the DNA. The J gene is TRDJ1, the V gene TRAV36/DV7; tentatively, D is TRDD2 (6 bases). Assignment of the J gene here rests on matching the DNA to germline, because TCRdb gives none. The germline V gene encodes CDR1 VTNFRS and CDR2 LTSSGIE (reference sequence). The germline V and J ends were trimmed by 3 bases and 1 base, with 34 bases remaining between them. This CDR3 is built from 21 residues. CDR3 sequence (DNA): TGTGCTGTGGTAATCTTCCTGCCTACGGGATTTAATCCGAAAGTCACCGATAAACTCATCTTT. It yields the protein CAVVIFLPTGFNPKVTDKLIF.

Comment on this clone: This sequence is one base from a far larger clone and is likely a read error. Other DNA sequences from this sample encode an identical CDR3 as well. J gene calling gave no result, while the V gene is TRDV2; the table's D gene call, TRDD3, was not cross checked with the DNA. This CDR3 is built from 15 residues. In germline, CDR1 is GEAIGNYY, CDR2 EKD. The CDR3 loop is CACDTLAGGLDKLIF. The DNA of the CDR3 is TGTGCCTGTGACACGTTGGCTGGGGGACTCGATAAACTAATCTTT.

Remarks on this clone: A far larger clone differs by one base, so this is likely a read error. Other DNA sequences in this specimen translate into the identical CDR3. The rearrangement joins TRDV2 to TRDJ1; 9 nucleotides align to TRDD3. The J gene comes from matching the DNA to germline here; TCRdb lacks it. The CDR3 totals 18 residues. Germline CDR1 GEAIGNYY, CDR2 EKD. As DNA, the CDR3 is TGTGCCTGTGACACCCTACAGGACTGGGGGAACAACACCGACAAACTCATCTTT. It codes for CACDTLQDWGNNTDKLIF.